The next 32 T cell receptor beta chains were all read from a single sample in a study of T cells expressing NK-cell markers. No DNA is given; TCRdb re-called the 5' RACE reads and lists each CDR3 protein once. This listing includes hundreds of thousands of distinct CDR3 sequences. Source material: blood T cells: a sorted CD56 or NKG2C T cell subset, CD4+ or CD8+ T cells, or bulk PBMC T cells (not recorded which). These receptors originate from a woman between 18 and 69 years old in good health.

This rearrangement joins TRBV13 to TRBJ1-4; TCRdb picks TRBD1, but there is no DNA to check that call. The germline V gene encodes CDR1 PRHDT and CDR2 FYEKMQ (reference sequence). This CDR3 is built from 15 residues. CDR3 loop: CASSFSLQGDEKLFF. The whole variable domain, remainder taken from reference TRBV13 and TRBJ1-4, is AAGVIQSPRHLIKEKRETATLKCYPIPRHDTVYWYQQGPGQDPQFLISFYEKMQSDKGSIPDRFSAQQFSDYHSELNMSSLELGDSALYFCASSFSLQGDEKLFFGSGTQLSVL.

CDR3 sequence: CASSLATGAGSPLHF. This sequence joins TRBV5-1 and TRBJ1-6; lacking DNA, the TRBD1 call made by TCRdb goes unchecked. CDR3 size: 15 residues. Germline V gene lookup returns CDR1 SGHRS and CDR2 YFSETQ. Filled out from reference TRBV5-1 and TRBJ1-6, the complete variable domain reads KAGVTQTPRYLIKTRGQQVTLSCSPISGHRSVSWYQQTPGQGLQFLFEYFSETQRNKGNFPGRFSGRQFSNSRSEMNVSTLELGDSALYLCASSLATGAGSPLHFGNGTRLTVT.

The chain uses TRBV6-2 or TRBV6-3 and TRBJ2-3; TCRdb gives TRBD1 as the D gene, but with no DNA this cannot be confirmed. CDR1 MNHEY and CDR2 SVGEGT come from the germline V gene. The CDR3 spans 15 residues. CDR3 sequence reads: CASKLDGGGTDTQYF.

The chain combines TRBV25-1 with TRBJ2-7; TCRdb lists TRBD1, though no DNA is available to test this call. Germline CDR1 is MGHDK and CDR2 is SYGVNS. The CDR3 has 13 amino acids. The CDR3: CASPGQGKYEQYF.

V usage is TRBV7-9 and J usage is TRBJ2-1; the D call of TRBD1 rests on TCRdb alone, since no DNA is present to check it. Germline CDR1 is SEHNR and CDR2 is FQNEAQ (reference sequence). The CDR3 extends over 15 amino acids. The CDR3 loop reads CASSLFMDRSNEQFF.

This CDR3 reads CSVSTGSDTQYF. This chain links TRBV29-1 with TRBJ2-3; TCRdb lists TRBD1, though no DNA is available to test this call. Looked up from germline, CDR1 is SQVTM and CDR2 is ANQGSEA. The CDR3 loop spans 12 amino acids.

This rearrangement joins TRBV28 to TRBJ1-1; the D call of TRBD1 rests on TCRdb alone, since no DNA is present to check it. In germline, CDR1 is MDHEN, CDR2 SYDVKM. This CDR3 is 16 amino acids long. The CDR3 protein is CASSSPSGQLNTEAFF.

V gene TRBV11-2 combines with J gene TRBJ2-2; the TCRdb D gene call, TRBD2, has no DNA to confirm it. The CDR3 is 15 amino acids. CDR1 SGHAT and CDR2 FQNNGV come from the germline V gene. CDR3 sequence: CASSLLAQGPGELFF. The full variable domain, its missing parts supplied by reference TRBV11-2 and TRBJ2-2, is EAGVAQSPRYKIIEKRQSVAFWCNPISGHATLYWYQQILGQGPKLLIQFQNNGVVDDSQLPKDRFSAERLKGVDSTLKIQPAKLEDSAVYLCASSLLAQGPGELFFGEGSRLTVL.

This chain's CDR3 is CASSLGADGTDTQYF. The chain employs TRBV27 and TRBJ2-3; the TRBD2 assignment by TCRdb is unverifiable without DNA. The germline CDR1 and CDR2 sequences are MNHEY and SMNVEV (reference sequence). This CDR3 is 15 amino acids long.

The chain uses TRBV10-1 and TRBJ2-5; the TCRdb D gene call, TRBD1, has no DNA to confirm it. CDR3 length equals 14 residues. Germline V gives CDR1 WNHNN, CDR2 SYGVQD (reference sequence). The CDR3 region is CASSESAGDETQYF.

CDR3 residues: CSARNMEGTYGYTF. V gene TRBV20-1 combines with J gene TRBJ1-2. The CDR3 runs to 14 residues. Germline-derived CDR1 and CDR2 are DFQATT and SNEGSKA (reference sequence).

The gene calls are TRBV12-3 or TRBV12-4 and TRBJ2-1; TCRdb selects TRBD1, and the lack of DNA leaves this call unchecked. The CDR3 is made up of 15 amino acids. The CDR3 protein is CASSLAGQSYNEQFF.

The chain links TRBV3-1 to TRBJ2-1; checking the TCRdb D call of TRBD2 is not possible without DNA. Germline CDR1 is LGHDT and CDR2 is YNNKEL (reference sequence). CDR3 length equals 16 residues. CDR3 protein: CASSRQTSGRYNEQFF.

The chain combines TRBV2 with TRBJ1-1. The CDR3 length is 12 residues. Germline V gives CDR1 SNHLY, CDR2 FYNNEI. The CDR3 is CASKTANTEAFF.

The gene calls are TRBV28 and TRBJ2-1; without DNA, the TCRdb call of TRBD2 cannot be checked. Germline V CDR1 and CDR2: MDHEN, SYDVKM. The CDR3 totals 17 residues. The CDR3: CASSLWGKASGSYEQFF.

This chain joins TRBV4-3 and TRBJ2-4. The CDR3 runs 14 residues. Germline assignment: CDR1 LGHNA and CDR2 YSLEER. CDR3 residues: CASSQDLAGNIQYF.

The V gene is TRBV4-3, the J gene TRBJ1-5; TCRdb names TRBD1, which stays unverified in the absence of DNA. Germline CDR1 reads LGHNA; CDR2 reads YSLEER. The CDR3 covers 15 residues. The chain's CDR3 is CASSQDSGAIQPQHF.

The chain employs TRBV5-6 and TRBJ2-3; TCRdb picks TRBD1, but there is no DNA to check that call. Looked up from germline, CDR1 is SGHDT and CDR2 is YYEEEE. CDR3 length equals 16 residues. This CDR3 is CASSAPRASEGDTQYF. Complete variable domain (other parts from reference TRBV5-6 and TRBJ2-3): DAGVTQSPTHLIKTRGQQVTLRCSPKSGHDTVSWYQQALGQGPQFIFQYYEEEERQRGNFPDRFSGHQFPNYSSELNVNALLLGDSALYLCASSAPRASEGDTQYFGPGTRLTVL.

The CDR3 region is CASSLRQNTEAFF. The V and J genes are TRBV5-6 and TRBJ1-1. This CDR3 region has 13 residues. Per germline, CDR1 SGHDT and CDR2 YYEEEE.

This sequence joins TRBV11-2 and TRBJ2-2. Looked up from germline, CDR1 is SGHAT and CDR2 is FQNNGV. This CDR3 region has 14 residues. The CDR3 spells CASSKDSNTGELFF.

The chain recombines TRBV4-3 with TRBJ2-3; the TRBD2 assignment by TCRdb is unverifiable without DNA. Germline assignment: CDR1 LGHNA and CDR2 YSLEER. The CDR3 extends over 16 amino acids. The CDR3 reads CASSQASGSLTDTQYF.

The rearrangement joins TRBV6-2 or TRBV6-3 to TRBJ2-5; TCRdb outputs TRBD2, but without DNA this stays unchecked. Germline CDR1 and CDR2: MNHEY and SVGEGT. The CDR3 has 15 residues. The CDR3 loop reads CASSYVRGAQETQYF.

The V gene is TRBV7-9, the J gene TRBJ2-1. Germline values: CDR1 SEHNR, CDR2 FQNEAQ (reference sequence). The CDR3 consists of 13 residues. Here the CDR3 reads CASSYGRSNEQFF.

The chain carries TRBV29-1 and TRBJ2-3; TCRdb calls TRBD1, which cannot be checked without DNA. The CDR3 runs to 12 residues. Germline loops: CDR1 SQVTM, CDR2 ANQGSEA. This chain's CDR3 is CSVWDNTDTQYF.

The gene calls are TRBV24-1 and TRBJ2-1; with no DNA, the TCRdb D assignment of TRBD1 cannot be verified. There are 16 residues in the CDR3. CDR1 is KGHDR, CDR2 SFDVKD, per germline. This chain's CDR3 is CATSESRDGPGHEQFF.

The chain is built from TRBV12-3 or TRBV12-4 and TRBJ2-2; TCRdb proposes TRBD2, but this gene call is untestable without DNA. This CDR3 region has 16 residues. The CDR3 sequence is CASNTLGGGNAGELFF.

The chain combines TRBV11-2 with TRBJ2-1; TCRdb names TRBD1, which stays unverified in the absence of DNA. Germline CDR1 SGHAT, CDR2 FQNNGV. This CDR3 spans 16 amino acids. The CDR3 reads CASSLLRGRISNEQFF.

The chain employs TRBV20-1 and TRBJ2-1; TCRdb gives TRBD1 as the D gene, but with no DNA this cannot be confirmed. Germline V CDR1 and CDR2: DFQATT, SNEGSKA (reference sequence). There are 15 residues in the CDR3. This CDR3 reads CSARWRGDSSNEQFF.

V gene TRBV12-3 or TRBV12-4 combines with J gene TRBJ2-3; the D gene TCRdb calls, TRBD2, cannot be checked with no DNA. The CDR3 is made up of 16 amino acids. The CDR3 loop reads CASSQRTSGNPDTQYF.

The genes are TRBV24-1 and TRBJ2-5; the TCRdb call, TRBD2, lacks DNA for checking. Germline CDR1 and CDR2: KGHDR and SFDVKD. The CDR3 length is 18 residues. CDR3 in amino acids: CATSSSLAGAGNLETQYF.

The gene calls are TRBV6-2 or TRBV6-3 and TRBJ1-2; the D call from TCRdb, TRBD1, cannot be confirmed without DNA. Per the germline V gene, CDR1 is MNHEY and CDR2 is SVGEGT. The CDR3 length is 14 residues. The CDR3 loop is CASSQRGDREGYTF.

The chain recombines TRBV24-1 with TRBJ2-1; lacking DNA, the TRBD1 call made by TCRdb goes unchecked. The CDR3 totals 14 residues. Germline CDR1 KGHDR, CDR2 SFDVKD. This chain's CDR3 is CATSEWGGVYEQFF.